What follows are 8 T cell receptor beta chains derived from one specimen sequenced in a study of T cell responses to AZD1222 COVID-19 vaccine. The method was immunoSEQ multiplex PCR; TCRdb's version includes in-frame clones alone and lacks a portion of them. The sample holds around 160,000 clones; about 90% are singletons and the top ten take 4% to 6%. Specimen: peripheral blood, collected on day 0 of AZD1222 vaccination. The receptor set was obtained from an adult in good health.

The gene calls are TRBV7-3 and TRBJ1-1; possible D gene TRBD1, 5 bases. CDR1 is SGHTA and CDR2 is FQGTGA in the germline V gene. Trimming shortened V by 2 bases and J by 5 bases, and 9 bases separated the two germline ends. The CDR3 length is 13 residues. CDR3 sequence reads: CASSLGEGTEAFF. The CDR3 DNA sequence: TGTGCCAGCAGCTTAGGTGAGGGGACTGAAGCTTTCTTT.

This chain joins TRBV5-1 and TRBJ1-2, with a possible D match to TRBD1 (6 bases). Per the germline V gene, CDR1 is SGHRS and CDR2 is YFSETQ. V lost 1 base and J 4 bases, leaving 17 bases between the germline ends. The CDR3 loop spans 16 amino acids. CDR3 region: CASSLWQGTPFYGYTF. CDR3 DNA: TGCGCCAGCAGCTTGTGGCAGGGGACCCCATTCTATGGCTACACCTTC.

The chain employs TRBV4-2 and TRBJ2-3, with D possibly matching TRBD2 (5 bases). Germline assignment: CDR1 LGHNA and CDR2 YNFKEQ. The length of the CDR3 is 14 residues. With 0 bases removed from V and 6 bases from J, the gap between germline ends came to 10 bases. CDR3 nucleotides: TGTGCCAGCAGCCAAGATGGAGGTATCGATACGCAGTATTTT. Encoded protein: CASSQDGGIDTQYF.

The chain has TRBV2 and TRBJ1-5; D remains unclear. V lost 3 bases and J 7 bases, leaving 13 bases between the germline ends. The germline V gene has CDR1 SNHLY and CDR2 FYNNEI. This CDR3 is 14 amino acids long. The CDR3 nucleotides are TGTGCCAGCAGTGAGTACGGTATCGGGCAGCCCCAGCATTTT. Translation: CASSEYGIGQPQHF.

The J gene is TRBJ1-1, the V gene TRBV4-1; TRBD1 aligns across 7 bases. The CDR3 has 14 amino acids. Losses at the gene ends were 5 bases for V and 6 bases for J; bases not matched to a gene: 9. The V gene's germline CDR1 is MGHRA and CDR2 YSYEKL. CDR3 coding DNA: TGCGCCAGCAGCGAAAGACAGGGCGGGTCTGAAGCTTTCTTT. Its protein is CASSERQGGSEAFF.

This sequence joins TRBV12-3 or TRBV12-4 and TRBJ1-2; D is undetermined. The CDR3 contains 13 residues. The V and J ends lost 3 bases and 1 base respectively, with 6 bases between them. The CDR3 loop is CASSFQVNYGYTF. For the CDR3, the DNA is TGTGCCAGCAGTTTTCAGGTTAACTATGGCTACACCTTC.

In regard to this clone: A junction end diverges from the germline sequence, so it may reflect a read error. The rearrangement uses TRBV7-7 and TRBJ2-1; 10 positions match TRBD2. Germline V gene sequence: CDR1 SSHAT, CDR2 FNYEAQ (reference sequence). This CDR3 is built from 15 residues. CDR3 region: CASSPTSGRYNEQFF. CDR3 bases: TGTGCTAGCAGCCCGACTAGCGGGCGGTACAATGAGCAGTTCTTC.

The count of this clone is one. The J gene is TRBJ2-5, the V gene TRBV7-2; TRBD1 matches at 7 bases. This CDR3 has 16 residues. CDR1 is SGHTA and CDR2 is FQGNSA in the germline V gene. V dropped 5 bases and J dropped 4; count of bases not matched to a gene: 13. In nucleotides, the CDR3 is TGTGCCAGCAGCCCGATGCGACAGGGCGTGGGAGAGACCCAGTACTTC. This gives the protein CASSPMRQGVGETQYF.